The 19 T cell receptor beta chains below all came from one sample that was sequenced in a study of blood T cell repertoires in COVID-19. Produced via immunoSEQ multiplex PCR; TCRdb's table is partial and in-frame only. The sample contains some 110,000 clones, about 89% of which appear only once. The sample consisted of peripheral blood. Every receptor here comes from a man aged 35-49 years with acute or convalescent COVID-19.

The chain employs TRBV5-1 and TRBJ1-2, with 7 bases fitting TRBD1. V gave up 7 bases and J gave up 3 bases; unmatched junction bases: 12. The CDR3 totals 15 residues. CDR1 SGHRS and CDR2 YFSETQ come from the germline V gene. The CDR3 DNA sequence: TGCGCCAGCCAGGGGTGGCCCCAGGGGGACTATGGCTACACCTTC. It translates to CASQGWPQGDYGYTF.

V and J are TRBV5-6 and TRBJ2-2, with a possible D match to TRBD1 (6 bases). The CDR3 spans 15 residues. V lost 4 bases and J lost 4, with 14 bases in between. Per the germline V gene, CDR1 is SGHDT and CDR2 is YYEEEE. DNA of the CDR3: TGTGCCAGCAGCCCCCAGGGGATTGGCACCGGGGAGCTGTTTTTT. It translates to CASSPQGIGTGELFF.

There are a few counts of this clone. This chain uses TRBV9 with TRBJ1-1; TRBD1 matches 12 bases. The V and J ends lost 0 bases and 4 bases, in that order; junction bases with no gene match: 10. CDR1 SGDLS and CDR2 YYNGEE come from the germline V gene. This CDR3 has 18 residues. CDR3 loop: CASSVVPGQGAYGTEAFF. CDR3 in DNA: TGTGCCAGCAGCGTAGTCCCGGGACAGGGGGCGTATGGCACTGAAGCTTTCTTT.

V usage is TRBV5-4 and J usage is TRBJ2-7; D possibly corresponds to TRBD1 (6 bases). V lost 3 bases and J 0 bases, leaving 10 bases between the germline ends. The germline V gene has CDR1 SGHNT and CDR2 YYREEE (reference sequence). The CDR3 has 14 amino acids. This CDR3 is CASSSYRDSYEQYF. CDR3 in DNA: TGTGCCAGCAGCTCCTACAGGGACTCCTACGAGCAGTACTTC.

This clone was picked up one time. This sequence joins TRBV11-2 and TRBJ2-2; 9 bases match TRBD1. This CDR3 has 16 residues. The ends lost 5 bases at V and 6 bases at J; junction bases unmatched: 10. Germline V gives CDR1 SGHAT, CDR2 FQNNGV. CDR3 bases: TGTGCCAGCAGCCGAAACAGGGGGCAGGCGGCCGGGGAGCTGTTTTTT. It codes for CASSRNRGQAAGELFF.

The CDR3: CATSEWGGSEQYF. Here the CDR3 DNA reads TGTGCCACCAGTGAATGGGGGGGGAGCGAGCAGTACTTC. J is TRBJ2-7 and V is TRBV24-1; 7 nucleotides match TRBD2. Germline V lookup: CDR1 KGHDR, CDR2 SFDVKD. The V segment lost 4 bases and the J segment 6 bases; nucleotides outside the gene matches: 5. The CDR3 covers 13 residues.

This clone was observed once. CDR3 in DNA: TGCGCCAGCAGCATAAATTGGGGACTAGCGGGAAAAGCCCCCCTCCAAGAGACCCAGTACTTC. This codes for CASSINWGLAGKAPLQETQYF. The chain couples TRBV5-1 to TRBJ2-5, with 13 bases aligning to TRBD2. Losses at the gene ends were 4 bases for V and 1 base for J; bases not matched to a gene: 19. This CDR3 spans 21 amino acids. Germline lookup yields CDR1 SGHRS and CDR2 YFSETQ.

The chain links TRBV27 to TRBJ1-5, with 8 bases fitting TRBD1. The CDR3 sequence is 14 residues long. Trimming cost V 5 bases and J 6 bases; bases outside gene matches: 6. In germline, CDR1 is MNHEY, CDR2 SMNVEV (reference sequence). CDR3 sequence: CASSRDRGGQPQHF. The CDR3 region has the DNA TGTGCCAGCAGTCGTGACAGGGGAGGTCAGCCCCAGCATTTT.

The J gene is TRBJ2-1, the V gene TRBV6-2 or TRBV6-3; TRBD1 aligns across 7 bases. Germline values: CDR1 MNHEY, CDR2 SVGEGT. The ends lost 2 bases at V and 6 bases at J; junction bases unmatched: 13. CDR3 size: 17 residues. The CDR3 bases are TGTGCCAGCAGTTACGGTCGGGGACAGCCCTTGGGCAATGAGCAGTTCTTC. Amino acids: CASSYGRGQPLGNEQFF.

Here the CDR3 reads CSVVASPASITGNEQFF. The CDR3, as DNA: TGCAGCGTCGTGGCGTCCCCAGCTAGCATAACGGGCAATGAGCAGTTCTTC. V and J are TRBV29-1 and TRBJ2-1; a weak D match, TRBD2 (5 bases). Per germline, CDR1 SQVTM and CDR2 ANQGSEA. This CDR3 is 17 amino acids long. Trimming pared 6 bases from V and 6 bases from J, leaving 27 bases between.

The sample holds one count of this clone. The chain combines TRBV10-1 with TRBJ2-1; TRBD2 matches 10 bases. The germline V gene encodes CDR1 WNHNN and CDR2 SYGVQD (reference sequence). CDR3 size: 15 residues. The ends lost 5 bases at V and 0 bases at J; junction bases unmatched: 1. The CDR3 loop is CASSPSGSSYNEQFF. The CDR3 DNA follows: TGCGCCAGCAGTCCTAGCGGGAGCTCCTACAATGAGCAGTTCTTC.

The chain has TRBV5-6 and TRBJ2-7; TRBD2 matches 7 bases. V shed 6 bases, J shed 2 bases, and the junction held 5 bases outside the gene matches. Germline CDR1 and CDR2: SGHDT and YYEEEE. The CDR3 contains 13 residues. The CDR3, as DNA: TGTGCCAGCAAGGACGGGAGGACCTACGAGCAGTACTTC. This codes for CASKDGRTYEQYF. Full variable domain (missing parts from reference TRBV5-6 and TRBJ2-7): DAGVTQSPTHLIKTRGQQVTLRCSPKSGHDTVSWYQQALGQGPQFIFQYYEEEERQRGNFPDRFSGHQFPNYSSELNVNALLLGDSALYLCASKDGRTYEQYFGPGTRLTVT.

This CDR3 is CASSLRPGGVNTEAFF. CDR3 coding DNA: TGTGCCAGCAGTTTAAGGCCCGGGGGGGTTAACACTGAAGCTTTCTTT. The chain carries TRBV27 and TRBJ1-1, with D maybe TRBD1 (5 bases). Germline assignment: CDR1 MNHEY and CDR2 SMNVEV (reference sequence). V shed 2 bases and J shed 2 bases, with 15 bases lying between them. This CDR3 is built from 16 residues.

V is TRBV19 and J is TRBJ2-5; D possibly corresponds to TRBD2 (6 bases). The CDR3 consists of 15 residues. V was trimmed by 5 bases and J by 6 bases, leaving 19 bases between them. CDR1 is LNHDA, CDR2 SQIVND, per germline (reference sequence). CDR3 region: CASSEPPWRGKTQYF. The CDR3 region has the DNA TGTGCCAGTAGTGAGCCTCCCTGGCGGGGAAAGACCCAGTACTTC.

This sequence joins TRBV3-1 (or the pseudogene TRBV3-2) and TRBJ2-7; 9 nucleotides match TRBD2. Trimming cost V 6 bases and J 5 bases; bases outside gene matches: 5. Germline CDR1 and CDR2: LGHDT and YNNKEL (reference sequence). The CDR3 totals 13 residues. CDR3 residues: CASSHGTSHEQYF. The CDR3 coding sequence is TGTGCCAGCAGTCACGGGACTAGCCACGAGCAGTACTTC.

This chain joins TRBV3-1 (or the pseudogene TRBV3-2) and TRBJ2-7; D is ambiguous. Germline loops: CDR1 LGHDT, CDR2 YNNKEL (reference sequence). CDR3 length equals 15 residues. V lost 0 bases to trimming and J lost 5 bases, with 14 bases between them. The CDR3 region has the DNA TGTGCCAGCAGCCAAGATGCCTCCGGCGCGGACGAGCAGTACTTC. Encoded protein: CASSQDASGADEQYF.

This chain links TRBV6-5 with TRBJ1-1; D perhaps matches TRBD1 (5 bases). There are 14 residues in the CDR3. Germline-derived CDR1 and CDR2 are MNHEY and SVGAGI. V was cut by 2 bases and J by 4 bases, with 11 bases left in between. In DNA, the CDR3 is TGTGCCAGCAGTTACATGGGGCAAGGCACTGAAGCTTTCTTT. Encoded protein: CASSYMGQGTEAFF.

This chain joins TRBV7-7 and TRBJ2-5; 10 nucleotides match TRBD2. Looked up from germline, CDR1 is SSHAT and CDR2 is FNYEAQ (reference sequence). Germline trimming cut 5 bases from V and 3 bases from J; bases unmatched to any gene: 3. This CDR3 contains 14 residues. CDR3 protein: CASSDGTSEETQYF. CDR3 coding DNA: TGTGCCAGCAGCGACGGGACTAGCGAAGAGACCCAGTACTTC.

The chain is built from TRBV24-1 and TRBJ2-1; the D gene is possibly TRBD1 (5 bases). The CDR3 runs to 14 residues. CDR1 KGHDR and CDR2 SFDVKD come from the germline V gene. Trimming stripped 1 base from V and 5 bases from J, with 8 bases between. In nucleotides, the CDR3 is TGTGCCACCAGTGATTTCCTACAGGACAATGAGCAGTTCTTC. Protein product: CATSDFLQDNEQFF.